This T cell receptor (beta chain) was sequenced during a study of TIL therapy for anti-PD-1-resistant metastatic lung cancer. Time point described: pre-treatment sample, taken before nivolumab and TIL therapy. The libraries were made with immunoSEQ v3. TCRdb keeps only in-frame clones here, not all; method: immunoSEQ multiplex PCR. The sample has just over 45,000 clones; around 80% are singletons. Germline values: CDR1 MNHNS, CDR2 SASEGT. The CDR3 totals 12 residues. The germline V and J ends were trimmed by 5 bases and 9 bases, with 11 bases remaining between them. The sample was blood, taken at baseline. The TCR was taken from a man between 65 and 80 years old with non-small cell lung cancer. This chain links TRBV6-1 with TRBJ2-1, with D tentatively TRBD1 or TRBD2 (5 bases each). CDR3 nucleotide sequence: TGTGCCAGCAGTATCAGGGAGAGTGAGCAGTTCTTC. It encodes CASSIRESEQFF.